One sample yielded the 21 T cell receptor beta chains listed below, sequenced in a study of T cells in Graves' hyperthyroidism and ophthalmopathy. RNA transcripts provided the source from which TCR beta CDR3 regions were amplified. HTBI primers were the set used in a first-round RT-PCR of the TCR CDR3. TCRdb recomputed calls from the multiplex PCR reads with MiXCR, one row per CDR3 protein. The sample has 250,000 or so distinct CDR3 sequences; roughly 15% are singletons. Sequencing was performed on blood. The receptors stem from a woman in her forties or fifties with Graves' hyperthyroidism that later progressed to Graves' ophthalmopathy.

This clonotype was observed many times. The rearrangement joins TRBV18 to TRBJ2-4; 11 nucleotides agree with TRBD1. Germline V gives CDR1 KGHSH, CDR2 LQKENI. J gave up 6 bases and V 0 bases, and 4 bases lay outside the gene matches. The CDR3 contains 16 residues. As DNA, the CDR3 is TGTGCCAGCTCACCACCCGGACAGGGGGCTAGAAACATTCAGTACTTC. Amino acid sequence: CASSPPGQGARNIQYF. The variable domain in full, completed from reference TRBV18 and TRBJ2-4, reads NAGVMQNPRHLVRRRGQEARLRCSPMKGHSHVYWYRQLPEEGLKFMVYLQKENIIDESGMPKERFSAEFPKEGPSILRIQQVVRGDSAAYFCASSPPGQGARNIQYFGAGTRLSVL.

Many counts were recorded for this clonotype. The CDR3 loop reads CASSGLAGKQYF. The CDR3, as DNA: TGTGCCAGCAGTGGCCTAGCGGGAAAGCAGTACTTC. The chain is built from TRBV12-3 or TRBV12-4 and TRBJ2-7; 9 nucleotides match TRBD2. This CDR3 has 12 amino acids. The trim removed 5 bases at V and 8 bases at J, leaving 4 bases unmatched.

Ten or more counts support this clonotype. The V gene is TRBV2, the J gene TRBJ2-1, with TRBD2 matching over 7 bases. The CDR3 runs 14 residues. The junction had 5 bases not matched to a gene; V was cut back by 6 bases and J by 3 bases. Germline V gives CDR1 SNHLY, CDR2 FYNNEI. CDR3 bases: TGTGCCAGCAGAGGGAGGGCAGTCTACAATGAGCAGTTCTTC. Amino acid sequence: CASRGRAVYNEQFF.

The chain has TRBV5-6 and TRBJ2-3; D gene uncertain. V was pared by 0 bases and J by 2 bases, with 7 bases between. Germline CDR1 is SGHDT and CDR2 is YYEEEE. The CDR3 sequence is 14 residues long. CDR3: CASSLVRNTDTQYF. The CDR3 nucleotides are TGTGCCAGCAGCTTGGTCAGAAACACAGATACGCAGTATTTT.

CDR3 sequence (DNA): TGTGCCACCAGCAGAGATGCTAGCGGGAGCGGAAACATTCAGTACTTC. Translating it yields CATSRDASGSGNIQYF. The chain links TRBV15 to TRBJ2-4; TRBD2 matches at 10 bases. Germline V CDR1 and CDR2: LNHNV, YYDKDF (reference sequence). This CDR3 region has 16 residues. With 0 bases clipped from V and 6 bases from J, the junction kept 5 bases outside the gene matches.

This clonotype was recorded at least ten times. The chain recombines TRBV7-2 with TRBJ1-6; 7 bases fit TRBD1. The CDR3 has 14 amino acids. From germline, CDR1 is SGHTA and CDR2 FQGNSA. V dropped 3 bases and J dropped 6; count of bases not matched to a gene: 2. The CDR3 sequence is CASSFRDSNSPLHF. Here the CDR3 DNA reads TGTGCCAGCAGCTTCAGGGACAGTAATTCACCCCTCCACTTT.

This clonotype appeared many times. This chain connects TRBV20-1 to TRBJ2-7; 7 bases match TRBD2. The germline CDR1 and CDR2 sequences are DFQATT and SNEGSKA (reference sequence). Trimming at V came to 6 bases and at J to 3 bases, leaving 17 bases not matched to a gene. There are 16 residues in the CDR3. The CDR3 reads CSAVPPRGRELYEQYF. CDR3 sequence (DNA): TGCAGTGCGGTACCACCCCGGGGGAGGGAACTCTACGAGCAGTACTTC.

Notes on this clonotype: A junction end diverges from the germline sequence, so it may reflect a read error. This sequence joins TRBV20-1 and TRBJ2-3; 7 nucleotides agree with TRBD2. This CDR3 spans 16 amino acids. Per germline, CDR1 DFQATT and CDR2 SNEGSKA (reference sequence). The CDR3 DNA sequence: TGCAGTGCTAGAGATCCCAGCGGGAACGATGCAGATACGCGGTATTTT. This encodes CSARDPSGNDADTRYF.

By share, this clonotype counts as large. The rearrangement uses TRBV12-3 or TRBV12-4 and TRBJ1-5; no firm D call. Trimming removed 8 bases from V and 4 bases from J, with 15 bases in between. CDR3 size: 14 residues. This CDR3 reads CASGIDGANQPQHF. The CDR3 coding sequence is TGTGCCAGCGGAATAGACGGAGCGAATCAGCCCCAGCATTTT.

Many counts were recorded for this clonotype. The V call is TRBV2, the J call TRBJ1-6; unclear D gene. V lost 6 bases, J lost 6 bases, and 12 bases lay in between. This CDR3 comprises 14 residues. From germline, CDR1 is SNHLY and CDR2 FYNNEI. The CDR3 region has the DNA TGTGCCAGCAGGCCTACAGAGACTAATTCACCCCTCCACTTT. It codes for CASRPTETNSPLHF.

This clonotype was picked up a small number of times. This chain uses TRBV7-2 with TRBJ2-2; weak D call: TRBD2 (6 bases). Germline V gene data show CDR1 as SGHTA and CDR2 as FQGNSA. This CDR3 has 17 amino acids. The ends were cut back, 5 bases at V and 3 bases at J, with 19 bases in the middle. This CDR3 reads CASSIDFSGTDTGELFF. CDR3 DNA sequence: TGTGCCAGCAGCATTGATTTTAGCGGAACGGACACCGGGGAGCTGTTTTTT.

This clonotype was picked up many times. J is TRBJ1-6 and V is TRBV20-1; D is ambiguous. V was shortened by 3 bases and J by 0 bases, with 12 bases between the two germline ends. Germline V gene lookup returns CDR1 DFQATT and CDR2 SNEGSKA (reference sequence). The CDR3 is 16 residues long. CDR3 sequence reads: CSARKAASSYNSPLHF. As DNA, the CDR3 is TGCAGTGCTAGGAAAGCTGCAAGCTCCTATAATTCACCCCTCCACTTT.

As to this clonotype: A much bigger clone sits one base away, suggesting this may be a read error. This rearrangement joins TRBV7-3 to TRBJ1-2, with D possibly matching TRBD1 (6 bases). The CDR3 totals 14 residues. Germline lookup yields CDR1 SGHTA and CDR2 FQGTGA. CDR3 loop: CAGSLSPGQYGYTF. The CDR3 DNA sequence: TGTGCCGGCAGCTTATCCCCCGGACAGTATGGCTACACCTTC.

This clonotype was seen many times. The rearrangement links TRBV6-1 to TRBJ2-7; D possibly corresponds to TRBD1 (7 bases). CDR1 and CDR2 from the germline V gene are MNHNS and SASEGT. Trimming shortened V by 8 bases and J by 0 bases, and 14 bases separated the two germline ends. The CDR3 extends over 14 amino acids. CDR3 amino acids: CASQGGLSSYEQYF. DNA of the CDR3: TGTGCCAGCCAGGGGGGCCTGAGCTCCTACGAGCAGTACTTC.

This clonotype was recorded at least ten times. The chain joins TRBV6-1 to TRBJ2-1; 11 nucleotides agree with TRBD2. Losses at the gene ends were 5 bases for V and 5 bases for J; bases not matched to a gene: 5. This CDR3 has 15 amino acids. From germline, CDR1 is MNHNS and CDR2 SASEGT. The CDR3 DNA follows: TGTGCCAGCAGTCCAGGACTAGCGGGCAACAATGAGCAGTTCTTC. Encoded protein: CASSPGLAGNNEQFF.

This clonotype was detected a few times. This sequence joins TRBV7-9 and TRBJ2-2; 7 nucleotides line up with TRBD1. The CDR3 is 16 amino acids. Germline CDR1 and CDR2: SEHNR and FQNEAQ (reference sequence). Losses at the gene ends were 2 bases for V and 2 bases for J; bases not matched to a gene: 5. CDR3 amino acids: CASSLPGQQNTGELFF. CDR3 coding DNA: TGTGCCAGCAGCTTACCGGGACAGCAAAACACCGGGGAGCTGTTTTTT. Looking up the rest from reference TRBV7-9 and TRBJ2-2 gives the full variable domain: DTGVSQNPRHKITKRGQNVTFRCDPISEHNRLYWYRQTLGQGPEFLTYFQNEAQLEKSRLLSDRFSAERPKGSFSTLEIQRTEQGDSAMYLCASSLPGQQNTGELFFGEGSRLTVL.

This clonotype was counted at least ten times. The chain combines TRBV12-3 or TRBV12-4 with TRBJ2-3; TRBD2 aligns across 12 bases. This CDR3 region has 18 residues. The ends lost 6 bases at V and 3 bases at J; junction bases unmatched: 13. The CDR3 DNA is TGTGCCAGCAGCTCTAGCGGGAGGGCCAGGGAGGGGACAGATACGCAGTATTTT. Translated, it gives CASSSSGRAREGTDTQYF.

The rearrangement links TRBV6-2 or TRBV6-3 to TRBJ1-1, with D tentatively TRBD1 (5 bases). The CDR3 has 16 amino acids. CDR1 MNHEY and CDR2 SVGEGT come from the germline V gene. Trimming took off 2 bases at V and 1 base at J, with 14 bases between the two ends. CDR3 amino acids: CASSYPPGRANTEAFF. Here the CDR3 DNA reads TGTGCCAGCAGTTACCCCCCTGGCAGGGCGAACACTGAAGCTTTCTTT.

Turning to this clonotype: Being one base from a much bigger clone, this may be a read error. The chain employs TRBV20-1 and TRBJ1-1; a possible D gene is TRBD1 (5 bases). Germline V gene sequence: CDR1 DFQATT, CDR2 SNEGSKA (reference sequence). Deletions cut 2 bases from V and 2 bases from J, with 12 bases between. The length of the CDR3 is 14 residues. Here the CDR3 reads CSARNHRPNTEAFF. The DNA for the CDR3 is TGCAGTGCTAGAAACCACAGGCCTAACACTGAAGCTTTCTTT.

Many counts were recorded for this clonotype. The chain links TRBV6-1 to TRBJ1-1; no clear D gene. The CDR3 covers 16 residues. Germline CDR1 MNHNS, CDR2 SASEGT. Trimming stripped 6 bases from V and 0 bases from J, with 17 bases between. As DNA, the CDR3 is TGTGCCAGCAGCCGTTCAAGAGGCGTTATGAACACTGAAGCTTTCTTT. Amino acids: CASSRSRGVMNTEAFF.

This clonotype was seen at least ten times. The V call is TRBV10-3, the J call TRBJ1-2; TRBD1 agrees at 7 bases. The CDR3 consists of 13 residues. V lost 4 bases to trimming and J lost 4 bases; unmatched junction nucleotides: 3. The V gene's germline CDR1 is ENHRY and CDR2 SYGVKD. The CDR3 DNA reads as TGTGCCATCAGTGGGGACAGCTCCTATGGCTACACCTTC. It specifies CAISGDSSYGYTF.